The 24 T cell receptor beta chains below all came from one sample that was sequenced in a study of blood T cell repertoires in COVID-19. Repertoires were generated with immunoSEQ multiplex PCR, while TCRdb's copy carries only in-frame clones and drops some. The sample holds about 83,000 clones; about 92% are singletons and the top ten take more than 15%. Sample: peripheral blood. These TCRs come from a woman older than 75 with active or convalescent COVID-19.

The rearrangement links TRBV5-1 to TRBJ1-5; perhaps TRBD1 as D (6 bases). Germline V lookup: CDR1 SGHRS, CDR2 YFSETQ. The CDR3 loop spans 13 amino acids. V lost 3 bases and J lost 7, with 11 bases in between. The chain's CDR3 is CASSYGGGQPQHF. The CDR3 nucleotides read TGCGCCAGCAGCTACGGGGGGGGCCAGCCCCAGCATTTT.

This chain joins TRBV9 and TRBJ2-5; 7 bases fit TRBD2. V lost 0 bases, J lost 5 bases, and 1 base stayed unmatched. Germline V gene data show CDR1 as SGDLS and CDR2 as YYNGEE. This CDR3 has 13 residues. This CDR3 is CASSVGEGETQYF. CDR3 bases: TGTGCCAGCAGCGTAGGGGAGGGGGAGACCCAGTACTTC.

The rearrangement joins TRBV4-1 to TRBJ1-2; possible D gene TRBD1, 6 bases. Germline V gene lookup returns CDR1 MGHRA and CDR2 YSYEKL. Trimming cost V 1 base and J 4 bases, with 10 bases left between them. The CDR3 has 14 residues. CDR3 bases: TGCGCCAGCAGCCAAGGAGGACAGTCCTATGGCTACACCTTC. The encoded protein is CASSQGGQSYGYTF.

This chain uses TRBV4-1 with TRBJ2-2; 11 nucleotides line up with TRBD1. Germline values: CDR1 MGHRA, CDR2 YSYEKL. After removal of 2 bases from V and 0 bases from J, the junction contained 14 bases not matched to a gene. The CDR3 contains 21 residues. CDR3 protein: CASSQLHSLRTGGANTGELFF. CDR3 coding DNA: TGCGCCAGCAGCCAACTCCACTCACTTCGGACAGGGGGCGCGAACACCGGGGAGCTGTTTTTT.

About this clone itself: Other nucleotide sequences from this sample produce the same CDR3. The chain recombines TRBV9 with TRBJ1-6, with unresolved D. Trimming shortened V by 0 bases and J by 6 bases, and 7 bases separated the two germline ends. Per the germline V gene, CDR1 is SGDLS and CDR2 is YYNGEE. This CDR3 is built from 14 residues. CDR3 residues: CASSVAGVNSPLHF. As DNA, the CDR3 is TGTGCCAGCAGCGTAGCGGGTGTTAATTCACCCCTCCACTTT.

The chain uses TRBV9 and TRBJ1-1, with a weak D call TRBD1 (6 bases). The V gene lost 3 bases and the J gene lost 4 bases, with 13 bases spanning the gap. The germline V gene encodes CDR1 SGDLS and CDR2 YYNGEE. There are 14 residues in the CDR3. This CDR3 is CASSAPDRSTEAFF. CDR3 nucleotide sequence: TGTGCCAGCAGCGCCCCAGACAGGAGCACTGAAGCTTTCTTT.

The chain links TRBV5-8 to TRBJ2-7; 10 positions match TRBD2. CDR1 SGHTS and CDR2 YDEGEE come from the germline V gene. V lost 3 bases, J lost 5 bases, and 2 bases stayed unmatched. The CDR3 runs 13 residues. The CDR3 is CASSSGTSDEQYF. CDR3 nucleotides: TGTGCCAGCAGCTCGGGGACTAGCGACGAGCAGTACTTC. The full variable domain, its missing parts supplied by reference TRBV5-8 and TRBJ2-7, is EAGVTQSPTHLIKTRGQQATLRCSPISGHTSVYWYQQALGLGLQFLLWYDEGEERNRGNFPPRFSGRQFPNYSSELNVNALELEDSALYLCASSSGTSDEQYFGPGTRLTVT.

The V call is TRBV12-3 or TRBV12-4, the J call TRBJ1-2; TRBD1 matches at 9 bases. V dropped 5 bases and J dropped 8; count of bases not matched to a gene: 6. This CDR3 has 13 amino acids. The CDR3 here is CASSGTGMYGYTF. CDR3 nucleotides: TGTGCCAGCAGTGGGACAGGGATGTACGGCTACACCTTC.

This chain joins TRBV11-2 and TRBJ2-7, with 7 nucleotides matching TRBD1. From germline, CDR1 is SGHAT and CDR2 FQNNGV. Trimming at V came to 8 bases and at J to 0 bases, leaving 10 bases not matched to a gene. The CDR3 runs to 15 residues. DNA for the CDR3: TGTGCCAGCGGCCTGGGACAGAGTAGCTCCTACGAGCAGTACTTC. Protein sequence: CASGLGQSSSYEQYF.

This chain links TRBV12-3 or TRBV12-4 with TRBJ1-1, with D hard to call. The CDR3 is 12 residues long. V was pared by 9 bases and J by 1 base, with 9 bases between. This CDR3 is CASSTSNTEAFF. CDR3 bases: TGTGCCAGTAGTACATCGAACACTGAAGCTTTCTTT.

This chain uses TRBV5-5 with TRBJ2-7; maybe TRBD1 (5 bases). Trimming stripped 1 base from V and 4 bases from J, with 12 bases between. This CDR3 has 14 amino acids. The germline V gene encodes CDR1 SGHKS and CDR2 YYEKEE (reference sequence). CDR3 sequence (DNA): TGTGCCAGCAGCTTGACAGGAACGACATACGAGCAGTACTTC. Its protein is CASSLTGTTYEQYF.

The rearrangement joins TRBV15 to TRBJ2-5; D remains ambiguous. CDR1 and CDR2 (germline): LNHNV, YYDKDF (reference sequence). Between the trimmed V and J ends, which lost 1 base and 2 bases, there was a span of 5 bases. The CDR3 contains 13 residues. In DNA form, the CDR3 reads TGTGCCACCAGCAGAGGGCAACAAGAGACCCAGTACTTC. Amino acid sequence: CATSRGQQETQYF.

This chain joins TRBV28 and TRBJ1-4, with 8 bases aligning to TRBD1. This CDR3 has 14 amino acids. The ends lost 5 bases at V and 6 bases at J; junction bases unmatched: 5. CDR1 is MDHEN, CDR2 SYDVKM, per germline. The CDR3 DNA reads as TGTGCCAGCAGTGAGAGGACAGGGCATGAAAAACTGTTTTTT. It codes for CASSERTGHEKLFF. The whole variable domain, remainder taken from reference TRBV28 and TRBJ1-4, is DVKVTQSSRYLVKRTGEKVFLECVQDMDHENMFWYRQDPGLGLRLIYFSYDVKMKEKGDIPEGYSVSREKKERFSLILESASTNQTSMYLCASSERTGHEKLFFGSGTQLSVL.

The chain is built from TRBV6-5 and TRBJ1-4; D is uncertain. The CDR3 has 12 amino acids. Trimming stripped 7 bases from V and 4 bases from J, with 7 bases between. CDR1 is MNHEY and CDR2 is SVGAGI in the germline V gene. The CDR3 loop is CASTGVNEKLFF. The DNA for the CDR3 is TGTGCCAGCACGGGAGTTAATGAAAAACTGTTTTTT.

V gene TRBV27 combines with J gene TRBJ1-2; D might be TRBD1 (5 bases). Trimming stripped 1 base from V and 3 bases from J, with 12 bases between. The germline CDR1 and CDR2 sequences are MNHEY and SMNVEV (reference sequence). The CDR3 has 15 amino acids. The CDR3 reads CASSLWAGLHYGYTF. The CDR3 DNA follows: TGTGCCAGCAGTTTATGGGCAGGGCTTCACTATGGCTACACCTTC.

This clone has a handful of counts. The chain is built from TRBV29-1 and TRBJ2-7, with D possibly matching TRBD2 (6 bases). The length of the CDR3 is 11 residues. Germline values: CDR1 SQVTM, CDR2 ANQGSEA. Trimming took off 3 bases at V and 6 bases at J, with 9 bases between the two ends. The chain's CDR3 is CSVEEGPEQYF. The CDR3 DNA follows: TGCAGCGTTGAGGAGGGACCCGAGCAGTACTTC.

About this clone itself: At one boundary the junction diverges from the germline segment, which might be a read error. The CDR3 loop is CASSQGVLGSKYGYTF. The CDR3, as DNA: TGCGCCAGCAGCCAAGGGGTCCTGGGCTCTAAGTATGGCTACACCTTC. The rearrangement joins TRBV4-3 to TRBJ1-2; D gene uncertain. The CDR3 extends over 16 amino acids. In germline, CDR1 is LGHNA, CDR2 YSLEER.

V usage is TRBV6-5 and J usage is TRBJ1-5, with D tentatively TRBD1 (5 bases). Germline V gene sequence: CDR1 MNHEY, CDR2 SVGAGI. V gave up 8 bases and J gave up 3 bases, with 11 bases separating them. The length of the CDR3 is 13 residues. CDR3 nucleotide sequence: TGTGCCAGCGCCAGACAGTTCAATCAGCCCCAGCATTTT. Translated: CASARQFNQPQHF.

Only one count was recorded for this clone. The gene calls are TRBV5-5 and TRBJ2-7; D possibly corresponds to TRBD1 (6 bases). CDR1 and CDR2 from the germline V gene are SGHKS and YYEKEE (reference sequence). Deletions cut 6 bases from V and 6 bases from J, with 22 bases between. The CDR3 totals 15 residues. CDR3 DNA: TGTGCCAGCACCCCCCCGGGTCAGGGGTTCGGCGAGCAGTACTTC. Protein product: CASTPPGQGFGEQYF.

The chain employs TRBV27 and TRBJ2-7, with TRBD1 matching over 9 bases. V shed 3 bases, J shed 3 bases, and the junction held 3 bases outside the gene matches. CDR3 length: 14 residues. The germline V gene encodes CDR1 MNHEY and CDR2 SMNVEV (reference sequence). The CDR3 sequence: CASSFGTGNYEQYF. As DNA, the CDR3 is TGTGCCAGCAGTTTCGGGACAGGGAACTACGAGCAGTACTTC.

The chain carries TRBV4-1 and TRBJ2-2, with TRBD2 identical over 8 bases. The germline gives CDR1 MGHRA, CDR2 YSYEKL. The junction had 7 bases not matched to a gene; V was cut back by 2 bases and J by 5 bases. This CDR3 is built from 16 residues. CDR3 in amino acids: CASSQYRPGGTGELFF. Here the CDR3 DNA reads TGCGCCAGCAGCCAATACCGTCCGGGAGGGACCGGGGAGCTGTTTTTT.

As DNA, the CDR3 is TGTGCCAGCAGCCTCCTAGCGGGGGGGGGTCAAGAGACCCAGTACTTC. Encoded protein: CASSLLAGGGQETQYF. This chain links TRBV3-1 (or the pseudogene TRBV3-2) with TRBJ2-5; 12 positions match TRBD2. Per germline, CDR1 LGHDT and CDR2 YNNKEL (reference sequence). V shed 4 bases and J 2 bases; nucleotides not matched to a gene: 5. There are 16 residues in the CDR3.

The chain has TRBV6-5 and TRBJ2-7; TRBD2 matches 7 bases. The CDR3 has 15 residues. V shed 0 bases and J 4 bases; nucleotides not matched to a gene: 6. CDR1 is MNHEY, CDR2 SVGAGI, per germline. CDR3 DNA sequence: TGTGCCAGCAGTTACTCCGGGGGGAGGGTTTACGAGCAGTACTTC. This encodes CASSYSGGRVYEQYF.

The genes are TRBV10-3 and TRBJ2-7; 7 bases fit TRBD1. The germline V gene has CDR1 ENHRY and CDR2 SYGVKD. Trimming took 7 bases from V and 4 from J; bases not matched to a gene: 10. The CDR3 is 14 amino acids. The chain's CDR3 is CAIKRDRSSYEQYF. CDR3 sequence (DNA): TGTGCCATCAAGAGGGACAGATCTTCTTACGAGCAGTACTTC.